This T cell receptor (beta chain) was recorded in a study of T cells in Graves' hyperthyroidism and ophthalmopathy. Study-wide points: Using 13 V-J features, a model discriminated ophthalmopathy from stable hyperthyroidism. Most thyroid clonotypes that were expanded above 0.001 also turned up in blood.

Researchers took RNA transcripts and amplified the TCR beta CDR3 regions from them. RT-PCR in the first round (using the HTBI primer set) targeted the TCR CDR3. MiXCR was run by TCRdb on the multiplex PCR reads, yielding one entry per CDR3 protein. The table lists hundreds of thousands of distinct CDR3 sequences, 15% to 20% of them singletons. The CDR3 spans 18 residues. The ends lost 1 base at V and 3 bases at J; junction bases unmatched: 15. Looked up from germline, CDR1 is SGHRS and CDR2 is YFSETQ. This clonotype has ten or more counts. The antigen remains undetermined. The sequence came from a woman in her 30s with Graves' hyperthyroidism. The sequenced sample consisted of blood. V and J are TRBV5-1 and TRBJ2-5; the match to TRBD2 covers 7 bases. In DNA, the CDR3 is TGCGCCAGCAGCTTGAAGGAGGCGGGAGTAGGGCTAGAAGAGACCCAGTACTTC. Its protein is CASSLKEAGVGLEETQYF.